The source of this TCR beta chain is a study of blood T cell repertoires in COVID-19. Across the study: The analysed material was cDNA or gDNA that came from T cells, B-cell-depleted T cells, or PBMCs.

Followed longitudinally, the Seattle patients had been enrolled during active infection. As originally analysed: Nucleated cell counts were estimated from reference gene primer amplification. Profiling relied on immunoSEQ multiplex PCR, and the TCRdb table lists in-frame clones only, not all of them. That table furnishes V, J and clone size, whereas the DNA furnished D and trimming. Seen here are tens of thousands of clones, about 85% observed once, and the top ten hold approximately 4.5%. The V end was cut by 5 bases, the J end by 0 bases, with 7 bases between. CDR1 is MNHEY, CDR2 SMNVEV, per germline (reference sequence). This CDR3 has 14 amino acids.

This TCR was sampled from a man aged 60 to 75 with COVID-19, enrolled during active disease. Sequenced: peripheral blood. The chain links TRBV27 to TRBJ1-4; D not resolved. The CDR3 sequence is CASSRTATNEKLFF. The CDR3 DNA sequence: TGTGCCAGCAGTCGTACAGCAACTAATGAAAAACTGTTTTTT.